This TCR beta chain was sequenced in a study of spatial heterogeneity in lung cancer. The germline V gene has CDR1 SQVTM and CDR2 ANQGSEA. Trimming shortened V by 6 bases and J by 2 bases, and 14 bases separated the two germline ends. CDR3 length: 14 amino acids. By share, this clonotype ranks as medium-sized (0.01 to 0.1%). What it binds is not known. Study-wide findings and caveats: One measure, the expanded intratumoral alpha and beta TCR count, tracked tumor mutation counts.

Via MiXCR, TCRdb re-called the 5' RACE reads, giving one row per CDR3 protein. The data hold fewer than 6,000 distinct CDR3 sequences, with 4.5% to 5.5% observed a single time. Described time point: sample taken at primary tumor resection. TCRs were sequenced from unsorted whole RNA of tumor, nontumor lung or PBMC. The clonotype comes from a male donor with early-stage non-small cell lung cancer. Sample: lung tumor tissue, taken at surgery. V and J are TRBV29-1 and TRBJ1-5; no definite D call. The CDR3 region has the DNA TGCAGCGTCAATATGGGAAGTGGCAATCAGCCCCAGCATTTT. Its protein is CSVNMGSGNQPQHF. Full variable domain (outside the CDR3, taken from reference TRBV29-1 and TRBJ1-5): SAVISQKPSRDICQRGTSLTIQCQVDSQVTMMFWYRQQPGQSLTLIATANQGSEATYESGFVIDKFPISRPNLTFSTLTVSNMSPEDSSIYLCSVNMGSGNQPQHFGDGTRLSIL.